This T cell receptor beta chain was documented in a study of lymphopenia after photon versus proton radiotherapy. The CDR3 totals 12 residues. Trimming took off 6 bases at V and 4 bases at J, with 7 bases between the two ends. Germline CDR1 and CDR2: KGHSH and LQKENI. On this clone: The antigen is undetermined.

Generated by immunoSEQ multiplex PCR, the TCRdb table keeps only in-frame clones and is missing some. This sample has around 25,000 clones, with approximately 89% found just once. Study-level points and caveats: Oligoclonal CD8+ Temra expansion after nadir drove photon patients' diversity drop. Larger post-nadir TCR diversity loss correlated inversely with survival in deceased patients. Better survival with proton therapy was suggested as possible, not demonstrated. Under photons, naive T cells and diversity fell while effector/memory populations rose.

This clonotype originated in a young man with gastric cancer. The sample here was peripheral blood, taken from a patient treated with photon-based radiotherapy. The gene calls are TRBV18 and TRBJ2-1, with D maybe TRBD2 (6 bases). CDR3 sequence: CASSGGYNEQFF. CDR3 coding DNA: TGTGCCAGCTCCGGGGGTTACAATGAGCAGTTCTTC. The variable domain in full, with the rest retrieved from reference TRBV18 and TRBJ2-1, is NAGVMQNPRHLVRRRGQEARLRCSPMKGHSHVYWYRQLPEEGLKFMVYLQKENIIDESGMPKERFSAEFPKEGPSILRIQQVVRGDSAAYFCASSGGYNEQFFGPGTRLTVL.